This TCR beta chain was documented in a study of OX40 agonist ivuxolimab in advanced cancers. The wider study: The dose of intravenous ivuxolimab that patients received every 2 weeks ranged from 0.01 to 10 mg/kg. Study-level results: Compared with CD4+, CD8+ T cells on average had more expanded clones. Clones of CD4+ and CD8+ blood T cells grew by week 6 at doses of 0.1 to 3.0 mg/kg.

Of note for this clone: Its antigen is not identified.

Some clones are missing from TCRdb's copy, which holds only in-frame ones; the method was immunoSEQ multiplex PCR. The profile shows about 49,000 clones, 79% of them singletons. The CDR3 runs 17 residues. CDR1 and CDR2 from the germline V gene are LGHNT and FRNRAP. The V segment lost 7 bases and the J segment 0 bases; nucleotides outside the gene matches: 10. The sequence was obtained from an adult with an advanced solid tumor such as melanoma, head and neck, liver or kidney cancer. The V and J genes are TRBV12-5 and TRBJ1-5, with 9 bases fitting TRBD1. This specimen was CD4+ or CD8+ T cells sorted from blood, taken in a trial of the OX40 agonist ivuxolimab. In DNA, the CDR3 is TGTGCTAGTGCCCCCGGGACAGGGATAGTTAGCAATCAGCCCCAGCATTTT. This sequence encodes CASAPGTGIVSNQPQHF.